This T cell receptor (beta chain) comes out of a study of T cell changes during pregnancy in multiple sclerosis. The sample holds a few counts of this clone. Method: immunoSEQ multiplex PCR; TCRdb's copy keeps in-frame clones and lacks some. The repertoire consists of over 45,000 clones, with roughly nine tenths occurring once and the leading ten covering more than 0.3%. Trimming cost V 11 bases and J 3 bases; bases outside gene matches: 6. The CDR3 length is 13 residues. Germline CDR1 and CDR2: SNHLY and FYNNEI. This sequence was found in a female donor with multiple sclerosis, enrolled in a pregnancy study. Sample: CD4+ T cells from peripheral blood mononuclear cells, taken in the third trimester of pregnancy. The chain combines TRBV2 with TRBJ1-5, with 8 bases lining up with TRBD1. The CDR3: CASGGQVNQPQHF. The CDR3 nucleotides are TGTGCCTCAGGGGGCCAAGTCAATCAGCCCCAGCATTTT.